This T cell receptor beta chain was retrieved from a study of blood T cell repertoires in COVID-19. Study information: Some COVID-19 samples were acute and others convalescent; all came from the United States, Italy and Spain. From T cells, B-cell-depleted T cells, or PBMCs came the material, which was cDNA or gDNA.

Trimming left V 4 bases short and J 7 bases short, with 16 bases between. The CDR3 has 14 amino acids. Per the germline V gene, CDR1 is SGHAT and CDR2 is FQNNGV. Study processing details: Reference gene primer amplification gave estimated nucleated cell counts. Only in-frame clones appear in the TCRdb table, and some are missing; sequencing was by immunoSEQ multiplex PCR. Clone size and V and J calls were adopted from that table, with D and trimming inferred from the DNA. Of more than 110,000 clones listed, more than 75% are singletons. Material for sequencing was peripheral blood. V gene TRBV11-2 combines with J gene TRBJ1-2; maybe TRBD1 (6 bases). This receptor was identified in a woman in her 40s with acute or convalescent COVID-19. Here the CDR3 DNA reads TGTGCCAGCAGCTCCCAGGGGTCCAAGGGTGGCTACACCTTC. This sequence encodes CASSSQGSKGGYTF.